This entry is about one T cell receptor (beta chain). Per the study methods: Reference gene primer amplification in the assay estimated nucleated cell counts. Only in-frame clones appear in the TCRdb table, and some are missing; sequencing was by immunoSEQ multiplex PCR. For V, J and clone size, that table is used; D and trimming come from the DNA. The sample shows around 360,000 clones, over 75% of them seen only once. These data belong to a study of blood T cell repertoires in COVID-19. Overall study context: Acute and convalescent COVID-19 samples came from the United States, Italy and Spain.

CDR1 MNHEY and CDR2 SVGAGI come from the germline V gene. The CDR3 loop spans 14 amino acids. V lost 5 bases and J lost 6, with 16 bases in between. The clonotype comes from a man in his forties or fifties in a cohort exposed to, infected with or recovered from COVID-19 (not recorded which). The chain recombines TRBV6-5 with TRBJ1-2; a possible D gene is TRBD1 (5 bases). Sample: PBMCs or T cells enriched from blood (not recorded which). CDR3 protein: CASSPTGRVNGYTF. The CDR3 coding sequence is TGTGCCAGCAGTCCCACGGGCAGGGTCAATGGCTACACCTTC.